This T cell receptor beta chain emerged from a study of blood T cell repertoires in COVID-19. Looking at the study overall: In each case, the material was cDNA or gDNA derived from T cells, B-cell-depleted T cells, or PBMCs.

The assay was immunoSEQ multiplex PCR, and TCRdb's table has in-frame clones only and misses some. The sample has tens of thousands of clones, roughly four fifths seen once; the top ten hold around 7.2%. The CDR3 extends over 15 amino acids. The V gene end was trimmed by 1 base and the J gene end by 6 bases; junction bases not matched to a gene: 9. Per germline, CDR1 SGHDT and CDR2 YYEEEE. This clone was seen a handful of times. The source of this sequence is a man aged 45-65 years with active or convalescent COVID-19. Sequencing was performed on peripheral blood. The rearrangement uses TRBV5-6 and TRBJ1-1; TRBD1 agrees at 7 bases. The CDR3: CASSLQLGQSPEAFF. CDR3 bases: TGTGCCAGCAGCTTGCAGTTGGGACAGTCTCCTGAAGCTTTCTTT.